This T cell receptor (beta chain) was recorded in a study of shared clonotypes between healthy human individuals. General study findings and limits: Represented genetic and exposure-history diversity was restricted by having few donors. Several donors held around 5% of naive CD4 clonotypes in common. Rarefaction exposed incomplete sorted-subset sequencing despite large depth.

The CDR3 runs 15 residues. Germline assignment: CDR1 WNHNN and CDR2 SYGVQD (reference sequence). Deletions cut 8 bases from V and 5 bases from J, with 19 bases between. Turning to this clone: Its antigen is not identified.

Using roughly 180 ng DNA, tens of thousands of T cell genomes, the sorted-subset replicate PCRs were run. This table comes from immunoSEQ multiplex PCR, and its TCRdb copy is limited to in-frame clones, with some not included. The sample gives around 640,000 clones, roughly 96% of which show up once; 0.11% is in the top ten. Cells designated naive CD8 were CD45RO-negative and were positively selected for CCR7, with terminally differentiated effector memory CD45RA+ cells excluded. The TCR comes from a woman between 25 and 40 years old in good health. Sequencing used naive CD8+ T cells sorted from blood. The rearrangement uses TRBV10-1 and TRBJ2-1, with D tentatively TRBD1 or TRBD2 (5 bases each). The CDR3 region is CASARGKSRDNEQFF. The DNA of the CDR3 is TGCGCCAGCGCCCGGGGCAAATCACGGGACAATGAGCAGTTCTTC.